The next 26 T cell receptor beta chains were all read from a single sample in a study of blood T cell repertoires in COVID-19. Profiling relied on immunoSEQ multiplex PCR, and the TCRdb table lists in-frame clones only, not all of them. Of 45,000 or so clones in the sample, 75% to 85% are singletons; the top ten hold under 8.5%. The sequencing input was peripheral blood. These receptors were collected from an elderly man in a cohort sampled during active COVID-19.

The chain is built from TRBV30 and TRBJ1-4, with D uncertain. Germline CDR1 and CDR2: GTSNPN and SVGIG (reference sequence). The CDR3 totals 14 residues. Trimming shortened V by 0 bases and J by 0 bases, and 5 bases separated the two germline ends. The CDR3 DNA reads as TGTGCCTGGAGTGTTTCAGCAACTAATGAAAAACTGTTTTTT. Translation gives CAWSVSATNEKLFF.

V and J are TRBV28 and TRBJ1-5, with D perhaps TRBD1 (5 bases). V lost 7 bases and J 1 base, leaving 8 bases between the germline ends. The germline CDR1 and CDR2 sequences are MDHEN and SYDVKM. The CDR3 consists of 13 residues. CDR3 residues: CASNDRSNQPQHF. CDR3 sequence (DNA): TGTGCCAGCAACGACAGAAGCAATCAGCCCCAGCATTTT.

The chain has TRBV19 and TRBJ2-5, with 9 nucleotides matching TRBD1. Germline CDR1 and CDR2: LNHDA and SQIVND (reference sequence). The V gene end was trimmed by 7 bases and the J gene end by 3 bases; junction bases not matched to a gene: 9. This CDR3 comprises 15 residues. CDR3 sequence reads: CASKPTGGREETQYF. In DNA form, the CDR3 reads TGTGCCAGTAAGCCCACAGGGGGCCGTGAAGAGACCCAGTACTTC.

This rearrangement joins TRBV4-1 to TRBJ2-1; 12 positions match TRBD2. CDR3 size: 15 residues. Germline V lookup: CDR1 MGHRA, CDR2 YSYEKL. V lost 2 bases, J lost 7 bases, and 3 bases stayed unmatched. CDR3 amino acids: CASSQQTSGRNEQFF. The CDR3 nucleotides read TGCGCCAGCAGCCAACAAACTAGCGGGAGGAATGAGCAGTTCTTC.

V is TRBV4-1 and J is TRBJ1-2; the D gene is possibly TRBD1 (5 bases). The V end lost 1 base, the J end lost 5 bases, and 14 bases lay between the germline ends. The germline V gene has CDR1 MGHRA and CDR2 YSYEKL. This CDR3 comprises 15 residues. The CDR3 region has the DNA TGCGCCAGCAGCCAAGCTCAGGCAGGGTGGTATGGCTACACCTTC. Translating it yields CASSQAQAGWYGYTF.

The J gene is TRBJ2-6, the V gene TRBV18, with D maybe TRBD2 (6 bases). From germline, CDR1 is KGHSH and CDR2 LQKENI. The CDR3 loop spans 16 amino acids. V lost 6 bases and J 4 bases, leaving 16 bases between the germline ends. This CDR3 reads CASSQRGISGANVLTF. In DNA, the CDR3 is TGTGCCAGCTCCCAACGGGGGATCTCCGGGGCCAACGTCCTGACTTTC.

The J gene is TRBJ1-1, the V gene TRBV28; D unclear. From germline, CDR1 is MDHEN and CDR2 SYDVKM. The length of the CDR3 is 13 residues. V was shortened by 3 bases and J by 5 bases, with 10 bases between the two germline ends. For the CDR3, the DNA is TGTGCCAGCAGTTTTGAGTGGCGGACTGAAGCTTTCTTT. Translation: CASSFEWRTEAFF.

The chain joins TRBV2 to TRBJ1-6, with D maybe TRBD1 (6 bases). V lost 4 bases and J lost 1, with 11 bases in between. CDR3 size: 16 residues. Germline V CDR1 and CDR2: SNHLY, FYNNEI. CDR3 protein: CASSVWGHSYNSPLHF. DNA of the CDR3: TGTGCCAGCAGTGTTTGGGGACATTCCTATAATTCACCCCTCCACTTT. The whole variable domain, remainder taken from reference TRBV2 and TRBJ1-6, is EPEVTQTPSHQVTQMGQEVILRCVPISNHLYFYWYRQILGQKVEFLVSFYNNEISEKSEIFDDQFSVERPDGSNFTLKIRSTKLEDSAMYFCASSVWGHSYNSPLHFGNGTRLTVT.

This clone has more than one count but fewer than ten. The sample has other DNA sequences that encode this CDR3 too. This chain links TRBV9 with TRBJ1-4; 9 nucleotides match TRBD1. CDR1 and CDR2 from the germline V gene are SGDLS and YYNGEE. This CDR3 contains 14 residues. Trimming at V came to 4 bases and at J to 4 bases, leaving 2 bases not matched to a gene. CDR3 protein: CASSPGQGNEKLFF. CDR3 coding DNA: TGTGCCAGCAGCCCGGGACAGGGTAATGAAAAACTGTTTTTT.

This chain joins TRBV6-6 and TRBJ1-4, with 8 bases aligning to TRBD1. The length of the CDR3 is 15 residues. V lost 2 bases, J lost 5 bases, and 4 bases stayed unmatched. Germline CDR1 MNHNY, CDR2 SVGAGI (reference sequence). The CDR3 sequence is CASSYGQGLNEKLFF. DNA for the CDR3: TGTGCCAGCAGTTACGGACAGGGACTCAATGAAAAACTGTTTTTT.

The chain has TRBV7-2 and TRBJ2-3; D unclear. The CDR3 totals 17 residues. From germline, CDR1 is SGHTA and CDR2 FQGNSA. The V end was cut by 5 bases, the J end by 0 bases, with 18 bases between. CDR3 nucleotide sequence: TGTGCCAGCAGCCTCCAAGGCACCTTGACTAGCACAGATACGCAGTATTTT. Translation gives CASSLQGTLTSTDTQYF.

The chain employs TRBV27 and TRBJ1-4; 7 bases are a match to TRBD1. Germline values: CDR1 MNHEY, CDR2 SMNVEV (reference sequence). The CDR3 is 14 residues long. V gave up 6 bases and J gave up 9 bases; unmatched junction bases: 10. This chain's CDR3 is CASRSPGQHQKLFF. CDR3 bases: TGTGCCAGCAGATCGCCGGGACAGCATCAAAAACTGTTTTTT.

The chain joins TRBV4-1 to TRBJ2-1, with D possibly being TRBD1 (5 bases). Germline assignment: CDR1 MGHRA and CDR2 YSYEKL. This CDR3 is built from 16 residues. Trimming shortened V by 2 bases and J by 7 bases, and 18 bases separated the two germline ends. CDR3 bases: TGCGCCAGCAGCCAAAAAGACAGCTCCGAAATAAATGAGCAGTTCTTC. Amino acid sequence: CASSQKDSSEINEQFF.

The chain carries TRBV5-1 and TRBJ2-1; 11 bases are a match to TRBD2. Germline lookup yields CDR1 SGHRS and CDR2 YFSETQ. Trimming took 1 base from V and 16 from J; bases not matched to a gene: 7. The CDR3 has 13 residues. CDR3 nucleotides: TGCGCCAGCAGCTTGATAGCGGGGGGGCAAAAATTCTTC. Amino acid sequence: CASSLIAGGQKFF.

The V and J genes are TRBV3-1 (or the pseudogene TRBV3-2) and TRBJ1-6; TRBD1 matches at 9 bases. Germline assignment: CDR1 LGHDT and CDR2 YNNKEL (reference sequence). This CDR3 has 14 amino acids. Germline trimming cut 4 bases from V and 6 bases from J; bases unmatched to any gene: 1. This CDR3 is CASSRDRANSPLHF. DNA for the CDR3: TGTGCCAGCAGCCGGGACAGGGCTAATTCACCCCTCCACTTT.

The chain couples TRBV9 to TRBJ1-2; 8 bases map to TRBD1. The CDR3 is 15 amino acids. J gave up 3 bases and V 3 bases, and 7 bases lay outside the gene matches. Germline loops: CDR1 SGDLS, CDR2 YYNGEE. CDR3 sequence (DNA): TGTGCCAGCAGCGGATTTCAGGGGGCGGACTATGGCTACACCTTC. It yields the protein CASSGFQGADYGYTF.

The chain carries TRBV18 and TRBJ2-3; 7 nucleotides agree with TRBD2. Losses at the gene ends were 6 bases for V and 4 bases for J; bases not matched to a gene: 10. The CDR3 totals 15 residues. CDR1 is KGHSH, CDR2 LQKENI, per germline. CDR3 in amino acids: CASSRGLVSSDTQYF. The CDR3 DNA follows: TGTGCCAGCTCCCGCGGACTAGTATCTTCAGATACGCAGTATTTT.

The V and J genes are TRBV28 and TRBJ1-3; D remains ambiguous. Deletions cut 4 bases from V and 0 bases from J, with 16 bases between. The CDR3 is 17 amino acids. The germline CDR1 and CDR2 sequences are MDHEN and SYDVKM. In DNA, the CDR3 is TGTGCCAGCAGTTCGAGCTTGCCGGTTAACTCTGGAAACACCATATATTTT. Protein: CASSSSLPVNSGNTIYF. Full variable domain (missing parts from reference TRBV28 and TRBJ1-3): DVKVTQSSRYLVKRTGEKVFLECVQDMDHENMFWYRQDPGLGLRLIYFSYDVKMKEKGDIPEGYSVSREKKERFSLILESASTNQTSMYLCASSSSLPVNSGNTIYFGEGSWLTVV.

The V gene is TRBV20-1, the J gene TRBJ2-3, with 13 bases matching TRBD2. Germline V gives CDR1 DFQATT, CDR2 SNEGSKA (reference sequence). This CDR3 has 18 amino acids. The ends lost 3 bases at V and 2 bases at J; junction bases unmatched: 11. CDR3 sequence reads: CSASSRRTSGSHTDTQYF. The DNA for the CDR3 is TGCAGTGCTAGTTCCCGGCGGACTAGCGGGAGCCACACAGATACGCAGTATTTT.

The chain uses TRBV12-3 or TRBV12-4 and TRBJ1-2, with D unresolved. This CDR3 contains 13 residues. The V and J ends lost 1 base and 2 bases respectively, with 5 bases between them. The CDR3 nucleotides read TGTGCCAGCAGTTTAGAGCCAAACTATGGCTACACCTTC. Its protein is CASSLEPNYGYTF.

About this clone: This sample includes further DNA sequences coding for the same CDR3. The genes are TRBV10-3 and TRBJ1-1; 8 nucleotides align to TRBD1. The CDR3 is 14 amino acids. Germline V gene sequence: CDR1 ENHRY, CDR2 SYGVKD. V was pared by 6 bases and J by 0 bases, with 3 bases of the junction left unmatched. CDR3 sequence (DNA): TGTGCCATCAGGGGGACAGGAATGAACACTGAAGCTTTCTTT. It encodes CAIRGTGMNTEAFF.

The rearrangement joins TRBV3-1 (or the pseudogene TRBV3-2) to TRBJ1-2, with D perhaps matching TRBD1 (5 bases). The V end was cut by 2 bases, the J end by 0 bases, with 7 bases between. Germline-derived CDR1 and CDR2 are LGHDT and YNNKEL (reference sequence). The CDR3 sequence is 14 residues long. In DNA form, the CDR3 reads TGTGCCAGCAGCCAATTGACAGCTAACTATGGCTACACCTTC. Residues: CASSQLTANYGYTF.

The chain is built from TRBV10-3 and TRBJ1-1, with 9 positions matching TRBD1. Germline V gene sequence: CDR1 ENHRY, CDR2 SYGVKD. The trim removed 10 bases at V and 7 bases at J, leaving 16 bases unmatched. This CDR3 has 15 amino acids. The CDR3 loop is CATRGGATGGREAFF. In nucleotides, the CDR3 is TGTGCCACTCGGGGTGGCGCCACAGGGGGCCGTGAAGCTTTCTTT.

The chain is built from TRBV19 and TRBJ2-3; TRBD2 is a possible D gene (6 bases). This CDR3 contains 14 residues. Looked up from germline, CDR1 is LNHDA and CDR2 is SQIVND (reference sequence). Deletions cut 5 bases from V and 9 bases from J, with 18 bases between. The CDR3 region is CASSPITGGMTQYF. In nucleotides, the CDR3 is TGTGCCAGTAGTCCCATAACCGGGGGTATGACGCAGTATTTT.

This sequence joins TRBV23-1 and TRBJ1-2, with TRBD1 identical over 11 bases. TRBV23-1 is filed as an ORF, its function uncertain. Trimming cost V 2 bases and J 4 bases; bases outside gene matches: 9. This CDR3 has 17 residues. The CDR3 DNA reads as TGCGCCAGCAGTCAAACCTCCGAGGGACAGGGGGGCTATGGCTACACCTTC. Translation: CASSQTSEGQGGYGYTF.

The chain has TRBV28 and TRBJ1-3; TRBD1 agrees at 7 bases. V shed 5 bases, J shed 2 bases, and the junction held 3 bases outside the gene matches. CDR1 is MDHEN and CDR2 is SYDVKM in the germline V gene. The CDR3 runs to 14 residues. CDR3 sequence (DNA): TGTGCCAGCAGTAGGGGACAGACTGGAAACACCATATATTTT. This encodes CASSRGQTGNTIYF.